This T cell receptor beta chain comes out of a study of blood T cell repertoires in COVID-19. Assay: immunoSEQ multiplex PCR; the TCRdb copy retains only in-frame clones and omits some. The table records approximately 250,000 clones, about 93% of them present only once. This TCR was recovered from a man aged 25 to 45 with COVID-19, enrolled during active disease. The sample taken for sequencing was peripheral blood.

The chain's CDR3 is CASSLGDQSGNTIYF. The DNA for the CDR3 is TGTGCCAGCAGTCTCGGAGACCAATCTGGAAACACCATATATTTT. The gene calls are TRBV3-1 (or the pseudogene TRBV3-2) and TRBJ1-3, with D hard to call. V lost 6 bases to trimming and J lost 1 base, with 13 bases between them. The CDR3 runs to 15 residues. Germline lookup yields CDR1 LGHDT and CDR2 YNNKEL (reference sequence).